This T cell receptor (beta chain) was sequenced during a study of control samples from healthy donors and cancer patients. Here immunoSEQ multiplex PCR was the method, and the copy in TCRdb shows in-frame clones only, minus some. The data contain roughly 58,000 clones, about 89% of them seen just once; the ten biggest clones take up 12%. The sequenced sample consisted of PBMCs. The receptor was isolated from a woman aged 55-75 years with lung cancer.

CDR3 sequence (DNA): TGTGCCAGCAGCTTGGGCTCCGTGGGACAGGGAAACACCATATATTTT. Protein: CASSLGSVGQGNTIYF. The chain has TRBV11-2 and TRBJ1-3; 7 bases align to TRBD1. With V trimmed by 3 bases and J by 4 bases, 9 bases remained unmatched. The CDR3 totals 16 residues. CDR1 is SGHAT, CDR2 FQNNGV, per germline.